This T cell receptor (beta chain) came from a study of blood T cell repertoires in COVID-19. Study details: There were acute and convalescent COVID-19 samples, and they came from the United States, Italy and Spain. PBMCs, B-cell-depleted T cells, or T cells provided the cDNA or gDNA that made up the material.

This CDR3 comprises 15 residues. Trimming left V 5 bases short and J 10 bases short, with 23 bases between. Germline V gene lookup returns CDR1 MNHEY and CDR2 SMNVEV (reference sequence). Study processing details: Amplifying reference gene primers gave estimates of nucleated cell counts. Assay used: immunoSEQ multiplex PCR; TCRdb lists only in-frame clones, some missing. The V and J calls and clone size are taken from that table; D and trimming were inferred from the DNA. The data show 210,000 or so clones, approximately 81% seen once. V gene TRBV27 combines with J gene TRBJ1-2; D is perhaps TRBD1 (6 bases). The sequence derives from a human donor in a cohort sampled during active COVID-19. Sequencing was done on a sample of peripheral blood. The CDR3 spells CASSGALDRPRPYTF. The CDR3, as DNA: TGTGCCAGCAGTGGGGCCCTCGACAGGCCTCGGCCCTACACCTTC.